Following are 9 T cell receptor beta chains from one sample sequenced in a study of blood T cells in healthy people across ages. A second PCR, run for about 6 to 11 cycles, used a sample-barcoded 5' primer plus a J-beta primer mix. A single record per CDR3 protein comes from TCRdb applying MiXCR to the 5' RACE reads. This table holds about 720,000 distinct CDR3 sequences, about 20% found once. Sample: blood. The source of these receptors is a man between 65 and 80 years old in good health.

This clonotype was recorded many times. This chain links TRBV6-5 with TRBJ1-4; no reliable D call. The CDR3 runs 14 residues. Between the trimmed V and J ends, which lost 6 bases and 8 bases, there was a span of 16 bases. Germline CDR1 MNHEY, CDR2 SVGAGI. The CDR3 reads CASSPEWVGEKLFF. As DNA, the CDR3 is TGTGCCAGCAGCCCCGAGTGGGTTGGAGAAAAACTGTTTTTT.

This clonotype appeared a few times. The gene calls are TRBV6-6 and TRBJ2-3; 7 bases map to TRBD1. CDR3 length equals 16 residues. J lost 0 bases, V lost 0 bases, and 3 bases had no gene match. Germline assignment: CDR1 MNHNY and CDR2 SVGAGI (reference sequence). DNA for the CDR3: TGTGCCAGCAGTTACTCGGGACAGCGAAGCACAGATACGCAGTATTTT. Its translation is CASSYSGQRSTDTQYF.

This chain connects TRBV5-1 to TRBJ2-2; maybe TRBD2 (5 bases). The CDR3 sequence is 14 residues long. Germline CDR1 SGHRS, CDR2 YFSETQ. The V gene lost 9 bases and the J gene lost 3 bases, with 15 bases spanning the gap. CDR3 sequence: CATEEGDYTGELFF. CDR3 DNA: TGCGCCACCGAAGAGGGAGATTACACCGGGGAGCTGTTTTTT.

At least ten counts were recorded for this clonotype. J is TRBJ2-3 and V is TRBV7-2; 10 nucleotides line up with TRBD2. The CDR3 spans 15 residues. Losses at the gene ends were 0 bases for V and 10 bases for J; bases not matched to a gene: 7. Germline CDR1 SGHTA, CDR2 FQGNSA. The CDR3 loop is CASSLASGRQSAQYF. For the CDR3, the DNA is TGTGCCAGCAGCTTAGCTAGCGGGAGGCAGTCGGCGCAGTATTTT.

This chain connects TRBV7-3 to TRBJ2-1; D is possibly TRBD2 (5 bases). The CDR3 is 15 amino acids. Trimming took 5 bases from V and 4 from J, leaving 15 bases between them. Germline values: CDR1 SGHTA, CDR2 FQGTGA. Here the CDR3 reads CASSRTPGTYNEQFF. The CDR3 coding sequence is TGTGCCAGCAGCCGCACCCCGGGAACTTACAATGAGCAGTTCTTC. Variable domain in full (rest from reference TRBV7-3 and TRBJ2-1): GAGVSQTPSNKVTEKGKYVELRCDPISGHTALYWYRQSLGQGPEFLIYFQGTGAADDSGLPNDRFFAVRPEGSVSTLKIQRTERGDSAVYLCASSRTPGTYNEQFFGPGTRLTVL.

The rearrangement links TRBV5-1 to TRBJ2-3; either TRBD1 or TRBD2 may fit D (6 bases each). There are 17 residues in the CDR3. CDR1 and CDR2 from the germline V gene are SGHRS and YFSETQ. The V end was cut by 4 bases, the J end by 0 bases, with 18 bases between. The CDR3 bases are TGCGCCAGCAGCGCGGGACGGGACACCCTTAGCACAGATACGCAGTATTTT. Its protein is CASSAGRDTLSTDTQYF.

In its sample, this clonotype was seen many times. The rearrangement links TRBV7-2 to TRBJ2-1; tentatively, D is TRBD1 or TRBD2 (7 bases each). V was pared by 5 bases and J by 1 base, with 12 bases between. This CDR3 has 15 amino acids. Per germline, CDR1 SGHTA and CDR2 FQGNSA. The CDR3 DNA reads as TGTGCCAGCAGCCAGGGGGGGGAATCCTACAATGAGCAGTTCTTC. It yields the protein CASSQGGESYNEQFF.

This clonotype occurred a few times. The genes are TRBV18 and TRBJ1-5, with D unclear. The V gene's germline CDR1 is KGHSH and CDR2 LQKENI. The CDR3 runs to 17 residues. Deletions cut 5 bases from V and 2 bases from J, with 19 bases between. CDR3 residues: CASSDDTAWGGNQPQHF. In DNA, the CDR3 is TGTGCCAGCTCAGACGACACGGCTTGGGGTGGCAATCAGCCCCAGCATTTT.

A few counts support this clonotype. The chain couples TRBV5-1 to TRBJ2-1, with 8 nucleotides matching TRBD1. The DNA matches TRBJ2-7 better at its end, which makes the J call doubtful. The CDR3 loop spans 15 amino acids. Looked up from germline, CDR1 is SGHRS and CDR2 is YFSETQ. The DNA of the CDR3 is TGCGCCAGCAGCTTGAACCAGGGGGCTGTCTACGAGCAGTACTTC. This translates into CASSLNQGAVYEQYF.